Listed here is a single TCR beta chain. The source of the sample is a study of T cells after yellow fever vaccination. Germline V gene sequence: CDR1 MNHEY, CDR2 SVGEGT. The CDR3 has 16 residues. Trimming removed 1 base from V and 1 base from J; junction bases left unmatched: 5. MiXCR was run by TCRdb on the 5' RACE reads, yielding one entry per CDR3 protein. The repertoire holds about 330,000 distinct CDR3 sequences, with roughly 7.5% as singletons. The material was PBMCs, obtained more than 35 days after the first yellow fever vaccination. The rearrangement links TRBV6-2 or TRBV6-3 to TRBJ2-5, with TRBD2 identical over 8 bases. The TCR sequence derives from a man aged 18-30 years who received the YFV17D yellow fever vaccine. CDR3 sequence: CASSYWRGAPQETQYF. As DNA, the CDR3 is TGTGCCAGCAGTTACTGGCGGGGGGCTCCCCAAGAGACCCAGTACTTC.